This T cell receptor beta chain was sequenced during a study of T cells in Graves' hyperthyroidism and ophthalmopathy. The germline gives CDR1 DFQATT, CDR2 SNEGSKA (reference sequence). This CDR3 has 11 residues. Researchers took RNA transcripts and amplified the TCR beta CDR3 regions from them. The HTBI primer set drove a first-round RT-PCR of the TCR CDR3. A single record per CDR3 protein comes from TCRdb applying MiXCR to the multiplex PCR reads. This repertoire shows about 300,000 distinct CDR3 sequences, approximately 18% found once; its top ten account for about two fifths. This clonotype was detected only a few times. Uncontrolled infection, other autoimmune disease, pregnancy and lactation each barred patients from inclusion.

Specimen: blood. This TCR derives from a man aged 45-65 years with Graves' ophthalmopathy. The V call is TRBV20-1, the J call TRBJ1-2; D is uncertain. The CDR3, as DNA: TGCAGCGCCGCGGGCCGCTATGGCTACACCTTC. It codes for CSAAGRYGYTF.